At least ten counts were recorded for the clone carrying this T cell receptor (beta chain). Its antigen is not identified. The data originate from a study of response to subunit inactivated influenza vaccine. From the RT-PCR reads, TCRdb called clonotypes with MiXCR, one entry per CDR3 protein. The sample comprises over 400,000 distinct CDR3 sequences, over 10% of which are singletons, and around 14% rests with the top ten. Study conclusions and caveats: Authors suggested seasonal influenza vaccinations each recruit few new T cells.

CDR1 is MNHEY, CDR2 SMNVEV, per germline (reference sequence). The CDR3 consists of 15 residues. Between the trimmed V and J ends, which lost 1 base and 0 bases, there was a span of 6 bases. The chain carries TRBV27 and TRBJ2-2, with D unresolved. Sequencing was performed on PBMCs from blood, taken 40 to 50 days after vaccination. This TCR came from a man aged 45 to 65 who received an inactivated influenza vaccine. The CDR3 protein is CASSLYRANTGELFF. The CDR3 region has the DNA TGTGCCAGCAGTTTATACCGCGCGAACACCGGGGAGCTGTTTTTT.